These 32 T cell receptor beta chains share one sample of origin, sequenced in a study of a mutant IDH1 vaccine in newly diagnosed glioma. Their antigens are not known. The protocol was immunoSEQ multiplex PCR, while the TCRdb copy is restricted to in-frame clones and leaves out a portion. This sample has some 130,000 clones, with around three quarters found just once. The time point denotes: week 11, during vaccination. It was 300 ug of mutant IDH1 20-mer peptide that made up each vaccine dose, given with topical imiquimod. Sequences were derived from PBMCs, sampled from a glioma patient whose treatment included an IDH1 peptide vaccine. The source of these receptors is a man aged 40-49 years with glioma.

This clone was counted a single time. The rearrangement links TRBV2 to TRBJ2-4; possible D gene TRBD1, 5 bases. The CDR3 is 15 amino acids. V shed 3 bases and J shed 0 bases, with 9 bases lying between them. The germline gives CDR1 SNHLY, CDR2 FYNNEI. This CDR3 is CASSEGRLAKNIQYF. CDR3 sequence (DNA): TGTGCCAGCAGTGAGGGGCGGTTAGCCAAAAACATTCAGTACTTC. The variable domain in full, with the rest retrieved from reference TRBV2 and TRBJ2-4, is EPEVTQTPSHQVTQMGQEVILRCVPISNHLYFYWYRQILGQKVEFLVSFYNNEISEKSEIFDDQFSVERPDGSNFTLKIRSTKLEDSAMYFCASSEGRLAKNIQYFGAGTRLSVL.

This clone was recorded only once. The V and J genes are TRBV5-5 and TRBJ2-7, with TRBD1 as a possible D gene (6 bases). Between the trimmed V and J ends, which lost 4 bases and 2 bases, there was a span of 13 bases. The CDR3 loop spans 14 amino acids. Germline V CDR1 and CDR2: SGHKS, YYEKEE (reference sequence). The chain's CDR3 is CASSPLGQPYEQYF. CDR3 DNA sequence: TGTGCCAGCAGCCCCCTTGGACAGCCCTACGAGCAGTACTTC.

V is TRBV6-5 and J is TRBJ2-4; tentatively, D is TRBD2 (5 bases). The CDR3 is 14 residues long. Trimming removed 2 bases at V and 6 bases at J, with 11 bases between. Germline loops: CDR1 MNHEY, CDR2 SVGAGI. Here the CDR3 reads CASSYEGNRNIQYF. The CDR3 DNA is TGTGCCAGCAGTTACGAGGGAAATCGAAACATTCAGTACTTC.

CDR3 coding DNA: TGTGCCAGCAGCCTATGGTGGGGGGGGGCGGGCAATGAGCAGTTCTTC. Translation: CASSLWWGGAGNEQFF. The chain has TRBV6-6 and TRBJ2-1, with D perhaps matching TRBD2 (7 bases). The CDR3 runs to 16 residues. Germline V gives CDR1 MNHNY, CDR2 SVGAGI (reference sequence). The V end lost 6 bases, the J end lost 6 bases, and 21 bases lay between the germline ends.

CDR3 nucleotide sequence: TGTGCCAGCAGCCTGACGGAGACCCAGTACTTC. This encodes CASSLTETQYF. This chain uses TRBV7-2 with TRBJ2-5; D unresolved. CDR3 length equals 11 residues. Germline CDR1 is SGHTA and CDR2 is FQGNSA. V was clipped by 5 bases and J by 5 bases, with 6 bases between them. Together with reference TRBV7-2 and TRBJ2-5, the CDR3 gives the full variable domain: GAGVSQSPSNKVTEKGKDVELRCDPISGHTALYWYRQSLGQGLEFLIYFQGNSAPDKSGLPSDRFSAERTGGSVSTLTIQRTQQEDSAVYLCASSLTETQYFGPGTRLLVL.

The rearrangement joins TRBV7-2 to TRBJ1-5; D uncertain. CDR1 and CDR2 (germline): SGHTA, FQGNSA. Trimming shortened V by 0 bases and J by 2 bases, and 5 bases separated the two germline ends. The CDR3 is made up of 14 amino acids. CDR3 sequence (DNA): TGTGCCAGCAGCTTAGCTGGGGGCAATCAGCCCCAGCATTTT. It is translated as CASSLAGGNQPQHF.

This chain connects TRBV19 to TRBJ1-5; TRBD1 matches 9 bases. CDR3 length equals 17 residues. Germline V CDR1 and CDR2: LNHDA, SQIVND (reference sequence). With 10 bases clipped from V and 0 bases from J, the junction kept 13 bases outside the gene matches. DNA for the CDR3: TGTGCCACTTCGTCCCGGGACAGGGTTTTTAGCAATCAGCCCCAGCATTTT. Amino acids: CATSSRDRVFSNQPQHF.

The CDR3: CASGLGGGATDTQYF. The CDR3 bases are TGTGCTAGTGGTTTGGGCGGGGGGGCAACAGATACGCAGTATTTT. The rearrangement joins TRBV12-5 to TRBJ2-3; TRBD2 matches at 9 bases. Trimming at V came to 1 base and at J to 3 bases, leaving 2 bases not matched to a gene. Germline V gene data show CDR1 as LGHNT and CDR2 as FRNRAP. The CDR3 has 15 residues.

The V call is TRBV7-9, the J call TRBJ1-6; D unclear. Germline CDR1 and CDR2: SEHNR and FQNEAQ (reference sequence). The CDR3 is 14 amino acids. Trimming pared 1 base from V and 9 bases from J, leaving 10 bases between. The CDR3 DNA follows: TGTGCCAGCAGCTTAGATCCCTTCGGTTCACCCCTCCACTTT. This translates into CASSLDPFGSPLHF. The full variable domain, with the rest looked up from reference TRBV7-9 and TRBJ1-6, is DTGVSQNPRHKITKRGQNVTFRCDPISEHNRLYWYRQTLGQGPEFLTYFQNEAQLEKSRLLSDRFSAERPKGSFSTLEIQRTEQGDSAMYLCASSLDPFGSPLHFGNGTRLTVT.

V is TRBV19 and J is TRBJ2-1; D is undetermined. V was pared by 5 bases and J by 5 bases, with 19 bases between. This CDR3 is built from 16 residues. Germline assignment: CDR1 LNHDA and CDR2 SQIVND (reference sequence). CDR3 nucleotides: TGTGCCAGTAGTCCTTACCACCGCCTAGGGAACAATGAGCAGTTCTTC. As protein: CASSPYHRLGNNEQFF.

The V call is TRBV5-6, the J call TRBJ2-7; no clear D. There are 12 residues in the CDR3. The V gene's germline CDR1 is SGHDT and CDR2 YYEEEE. With 0 bases removed from V and 6 bases from J, the gap between germline ends came to 7 bases. CDR3 residues: CASSLVRVEQYF. Written as DNA, the CDR3 is TGTGCCAGCAGCTTGGTAAGGGTCGAGCAGTACTTC.

There are a few counts of this clone. The chain joins TRBV9 to TRBJ1-4; D may be TRBD1 (6 bases). V was cut by 3 bases and J by 9 bases, with 18 bases left in between. The CDR3 covers 15 residues. CDR1 SGDLS and CDR2 YYNGEE come from the germline V gene. In DNA, the CDR3 is TGTGCCAGCAGCGCAGACAGGACATACGCGCAAAAACTGTTTTTT. It codes for CASSADRTYAQKLFF. Using reference TRBV9 and TRBJ1-4 for the parts outside the CDR3, the full variable domain is DSGVTQTPKHLITATGQRVTLRCSPRSGDLSVYWYQQSLDQGLQFLIQYYNGEERAKGNILERFSAQQFPDLHSELNLSSLELGDSALYFCASSADRTYAQKLFFGSGTQLSVL.

The chain links TRBV19 to TRBJ1-4; 9 bases align to TRBD1. CDR3 size: 14 residues. Trimming cost V 7 bases and J 7 bases; bases outside gene matches: 7. Germline CDR1 reads LNHDA; CDR2 reads SQIVND (reference sequence). The CDR3 sequence is CASIPGTGSEKLFF. The CDR3 coding sequence is TGTGCCAGTATCCCCGGGACAGGGAGTGAAAAACTGTTTTTT.

The chain combines TRBV11-2 with TRBJ1-1; TRBD1 aligns across 10 bases. Germline CDR1 and CDR2: SGHAT and FQNNGV. The V gene end was trimmed by 1 base and the J gene end by 10 bases; junction bases not matched to a gene: 9. The CDR3 covers 15 residues. Written as DNA, the CDR3 is TGTGCCAGCAGCTTAGTAAGGGACAGGGGAGGGAGAGCTTTCTTT. It yields the protein CASSLVRDRGGRAFF.

The chain recombines TRBV29-1 with TRBJ2-1, with TRBD2 matching over 8 bases. CDR1 is SQVTM and CDR2 is ANQGSEA in the germline V gene. Trimming took 2 bases from V and 9 from J; bases not matched to a gene: 3. The CDR3 consists of 12 residues. This chain's CDR3 is CSVEKAGGEQFF. In DNA form, the CDR3 reads TGCAGCGTTGAAAAGGCGGGGGGTGAGCAGTTCTTC.

In this sample, this clone turned up a few times. The CDR3 nucleotides read TGTGCCAGCAGCCAAGTTGGACCCTATGGCTACACCTTC. This codes for CASSQVGPYGYTF. The chain is built from TRBV14 and TRBJ1-2; D is uncertain. CDR3 length: 13 residues. CDR1 is SGHDN and CDR2 is FVKESK in the germline V gene. Trimming took off 1 base at V and 4 bases at J, with 7 bases between the two ends.

This clone was observed once. The chain couples TRBV19 to TRBJ1-4, with 11 bases that match TRBD1. The germline CDR1 and CDR2 sequences are LNHDA and SQIVND (reference sequence). This CDR3 contains 15 residues. The V gene end was trimmed by 7 bases and the J gene end by 8 bases; junction bases not matched to a gene: 9. CDR3 bases: TGTGCCAGTATGGGGACAGGGGGTGTGGGGGAAAAACTGTTTTTT. This gives the protein CASMGTGGVGEKLFF.

This chain links TRBV30 with TRBJ1-3, with 8 bases identical to TRBD1. V was clipped by 5 bases and J by 4 bases; unmatched bases: 4. The CDR3 has 13 amino acids. The germline V gene encodes CDR1 GTSNPN and CDR2 SVGIG (reference sequence). The DNA of the CDR3 is TGTGCCTGGTCACGACAGGGGGGAAACACCATATATTTT. Its protein product is CAWSRQGGNTIYF.

This clone appeared a single time. This rearrangement joins TRBV4-3 to TRBJ2-7; D is tentatively TRBD1 or TRBD2 (5 bases each). The CDR3 consists of 15 residues. CDR1 and CDR2 (germline): LGHNA, YSLEER. V lost 3 bases and J 3 bases, leaving 15 bases between the germline ends. The CDR3 DNA follows: TGCGCCAGCAGCCAGAGCCGGGGCCGGAACTACGAGCAGTACTTC. Protein product: CASSQSRGRNYEQYF.

V is TRBV7-2 and J is TRBJ2-1, with TRBD1 matching over 8 bases. Trimming at V came to 5 bases and at J to 3 bases, leaving 6 bases not matched to a gene. The CDR3 runs 15 residues. Germline V gives CDR1 SGHTA, CDR2 FQGNSA. The CDR3 loop is CASSKDRGGYNEQFF. In nucleotides, the CDR3 is TGTGCCAGCAGCAAAGACAGGGGTGGCTACAATGAGCAGTTCTTC.

The rearrangement links TRBV4-3 to TRBJ2-7; a weak D match, TRBD1 (5 bases). The V and J ends lost 0 bases and 3 bases respectively, with 9 bases between them. The germline gives CDR1 LGHNA, CDR2 YSLEER. The CDR3 sequence is 14 residues long. CDR3 residues: CASSQDPGFYEQYF. In DNA form, the CDR3 reads TGCGCCAGCAGCCAAGATCCAGGGTTCTACGAGCAGTACTTC.

V usage is TRBV19 and J usage is TRBJ2-3; D may be TRBD2 (5 bases). Deletions cut 6 bases from V and 0 bases from J, with 16 bases between. The CDR3 runs 16 residues. Germline V gene lookup returns CDR1 LNHDA and CDR2 SQIVND (reference sequence). The CDR3 coding sequence is TGTGCCAGTAGGCAGAGAGGAGGAATTAGCACAGATACGCAGTATTTT. This encodes CASRQRGGISTDTQYF. Combining the CDR3 with reference TRBV19 and TRBJ2-3 gives the whole variable domain DGGITQSPKYLFRKEGQNVTLSCEQNLNHDAMYWYRQDPGQGLRLIYYSQIVNDFQKGDIAEGYSVSREKKESFPLTVTSAQKNPTAFYLCASRQRGGISTDTQYFGPGTRLTVL.

The chain combines TRBV7-9 with TRBJ2-1; 13 nucleotides line up with TRBD2. The CDR3 length is 16 residues. The germline CDR1 and CDR2 sequences are SEHNR and FQNEAQ (reference sequence). Unmatched junction bases numbered 8, after V lost 5 bases and J lost 7 bases. CDR3 coding DNA: TGTGCCAGCAGCCGGGTACTAGCGGGAGGGCAAAATGAGCAGTTCTTC. Translation: CASSRVLAGGQNEQFF.

The chain is built from TRBV19 and TRBJ2-5; TRBD1 matches at 8 bases. Germline V gives CDR1 LNHDA, CDR2 SQIVND (reference sequence). The CDR3 runs 14 residues. The junction had 8 bases not matched to a gene; V was cut back by 6 bases and J by 5 bases. CDR3 nucleotide sequence: TGTGCCAGTAGGAGGTCAGGGGGCCGGGAGACCCAGTACTTC. As protein: CASRRSGGRETQYF.

This clone was seen more than once but under ten times. The CDR3 coding sequence is TGTGCCTGGGCGCCTGGGGCCAACGTCCTGACTTTC. Translation: CAWAPGANVLTF. The chain links TRBV30 to TRBJ2-6; no clear D gene. CDR3 length: 12 amino acids. Germline V lookup: CDR1 GTSNPN, CDR2 SVGIG (reference sequence). Trimming took 5 bases from V and 2 from J, leaving 4 bases between them.

The rearrangement links TRBV5-4 to TRBJ2-5; 12 bases fit TRBD2. V lost 2 bases and J lost 2; bases outside the gene matches: 4. Germline-derived CDR1 and CDR2 are SGHNT and YYREEE (reference sequence). The CDR3 has 16 residues. The CDR3 is CASSFPLAGGQETQYF. In DNA, the CDR3 is TGTGCCAGCAGCTTTCCCCTAGCGGGGGGGCAAGAGACCCAGTACTTC.

The chain links TRBV2 to TRBJ1-5; D gene unclear. The CDR3 covers 13 residues. Trimming pared 3 bases from V and 6 bases from J, leaving 9 bases between. Germline loops: CDR1 SNHLY, CDR2 FYNNEI. The chain's CDR3 is CASSEQRTQPQHF. The CDR3, as DNA: TGTGCCAGCAGTGAGCAACGAACTCAGCCCCAGCATTTT.

This clone was detected only a few times. The chain joins TRBV4-2 to TRBJ1-1; D might be TRBD1 (5 bases). The V end was cut by 0 bases, the J end by 10 bases, with 18 bases between. The CDR3 runs 15 residues. Germline assignment: CDR1 LGHNA and CDR2 YNFKEQ. CDR3 amino acids: CASSQDRDPLRGAFF. CDR3 in DNA: TGTGCCAGCAGCCAAGATCGGGACCCTTTAAGGGGAGCTTTCTTT.

This chain joins TRBV6-1 and TRBJ2-1, with 7 bases aligning to TRBD1. Germline V CDR1 and CDR2: MNHNS, SASEGT. Trimming cost V 6 bases and J 8 bases; bases outside gene matches: 7. The CDR3 totals 13 residues. The CDR3 nucleotides read TGTGCCAGCAGGCTCTTACAGGGGTATGAGCAGTTCTTC. Translated, it gives CASRLLQGYEQFF.

This chain joins TRBV29-1 and TRBJ2-2, with 7 bases lining up with TRBD1. The length of the CDR3 is 14 residues. Germline V CDR1 and CDR2: SQVTM, ANQGSEA. J was trimmed by 4 bases and V by 6 bases; bases with no gene match: 8. The CDR3 nucleotides read TGCAGCGTGAAAGGGGGCGCGGGCACCGGGGAGCTGTTTTTT. This codes for CSVKGGAGTGELFF.

V and J are TRBV5-1 and TRBJ1-2; the D is unclear. From germline, CDR1 is SGHRS and CDR2 YFSETQ. Between the trimmed V and J ends, which lost 4 bases and 5 bases, there was a span of 9 bases. The CDR3 runs 12 residues. The CDR3 protein is CASSTRRYGYTF. DNA of the CDR3: TGCGCCAGCAGCACACGACGGTATGGCTACACCTTC.

V usage is TRBV19 and J usage is TRBJ2-3, with 7 bases identical to TRBD2. CDR3 length: 14 amino acids. From germline, CDR1 is LNHDA and CDR2 SQIVND (reference sequence). V lost 6 bases and J lost 1; bases outside the gene matches: 4. In DNA, the CDR3 is TGTGCCAGTAGCCTAGCGGTTCGCACAGATACGCAGTATTTT. It specifies CASSLAVRTDTQYF.